Listed below are T cell receptor beta chains from one sample, sequenced in a study of T-cell reconstitution after alpha-beta-depleted transplantation in children. One entry per CDR3 protein results from TCRdb running MiXCR on the PCR reads. The repertoire consists of 250,000 to 400,000 distinct CDR3 sequences, with 23% occurring once and the leading ten covering 10% to 11%. The sequences come from PBMCs, mostly from graft donor cells, collected 180 days after TCRalphabeta/CD19-depleted stem cell transplant. These receptors were obtained from a male patient younger than 18 who had a stem cell transplant for acute lymphoblastic leukemia, so the T cells may come from the graft donor. The CDR3 runs from the conserved cysteine through the conserved F or W. D genes are given only for firm matches. Expanded clones get a size class; other rows say once, few or many, or leave the size out.

clone_size: few
d_call: TRBD1
j_call: TRBJ2-3
v_call: TRBV20-1
cdr3_aa: CSASDRGETQPDTQYF
cdr3_nt: TGCAGTGCTAGTGACAGGGGAGAGACTCAGCCAGATACGCAGTATTTT

clone_size: NA
d_call: NA
j_call: TRBJ2-3
v_call: TRBV20-1
cdr3_aa: CSARQDWEITDTQYF
cdr3_nt: TGCAGTGCTAGGCAGGACTGGGAGATCACAGATACGCAGTATTTT

clone_size: NA
d_call: TRBD2
j_call: TRBJ2-3
v_call: TRBV4-1
cdr3_aa: CASSQDGLAGVPDTQYF
cdr3_nt: TGCGCCAGCAGCCAAGATGGGCTAGCGGGAGTTCCAGATACGCAGTATTTT

clone_size: few
d_call: TRBD2
j_call: TRBJ2-1
v_call: TRBV12-3/TRBV12-4
cdr3_aa: CASSLSGTGFNEQFF
cdr3_nt: TGTGCCAGCAGTCTTAGCGGGACCGGTTTCAATGAGCAGTTCTTC

clone_size: NA
d_call: NA
j_call: TRBJ2-7
v_call: TRBV7-9
cdr3_aa: CASSLVSSRHEQYF
cdr3_nt: TGTGCCAGCAGCTTAGTGTCTAGCCGCCACGAGCAGTACTTC

clone_size: NA
d_call: NA
j_call: TRBJ2-2
v_call: TRBV2
cdr3_aa: CASKPDTGELFF
cdr3_nt: TGTGCCAGCAAACCAGACACCGGGGAGCTGTTTTTT

clone_size: few
d_call: NA
j_call: TRBJ2-1
v_call: TRBV20-1
cdr3_aa: CSARDPVKYYNEQFF
cdr3_nt: TGCAGTGCTAGAGATCCGGTGAAATACTACAATGAGCAGTTCTTC

clone_size: few
d_call: NA
j_call: TRBJ2-7
v_call: TRBV7-9
cdr3_aa: CASKLGREQYF
cdr3_nt: TGTGCCAGCAAACTGGGGAGGGAGCAGTACTTC

clone_size: NA
d_call: NA
j_call: TRBJ2-3
v_call: TRBV7-8
cdr3_aa: CASSTVPEGDTQYF
cdr3_nt: TGTGCCAGCAGCACGGTCCCCGAGGGAGATACGCAGTATTTT

clone_size: NA
d_call: TRBD2
j_call: TRBJ2-1
v_call: TRBV3-1
cdr3_aa: CATSQDLRTSVNNEQFF
cdr3_nt: TGTGCCACCAGCCAAGATCTGCGGACTAGCGTAAACAATGAGCAGTTCTTC

clone_size: few
d_call: NA
j_call: TRBJ1-3
v_call: TRBV29-1
cdr3_aa: CSAANRARAGNTIYF
cdr3_nt: TGCAGCGCAGCGAATAGGGCGAGAGCTGGAAACACCATATATTTT

clone_size: few
d_call: NA
j_call: TRBJ2-1
v_call: TRBV2
cdr3_aa: CASSKGAAYNEQFF
cdr3_nt: TGTGCCAGCAGTAAGGGAGCGGCCTACAATGAGCAGTTCTTC

clone_size: NA
d_call: NA
j_call: TRBJ1-5
v_call: TRBV5-5
cdr3_aa: CASSLGVHSNQPQHF
cdr3_nt: TGTGCCAGCAGCTTGGGGGTTCATAGCAATCAGCCCCAGCATTTT

clone_size: NA
d_call: NA
j_call: TRBJ2-7
v_call: TRBV4-1
cdr3_aa: CASSQVTPYYEQYF
cdr3_nt: TGCGCCAGCAGCCAAGTGACACCTTACTACGAGCAGTACTTC

clone_size: NA
d_call: TRBD2
j_call: TRBJ2-1
v_call: TRBV10-3
cdr3_aa: CAISVTGTMDEQFF
cdr3_nt: TGTGCCATCAGTGTAACCGGGACTATGGATGAGCAGTTCTTC

clone_size: few
d_call: TRBD2
j_call: TRBJ2-1
v_call: TRBV20-1
cdr3_aa: CSAPLPIAGLGNEQFF
cdr3_nt: TGCAGTGCTCCCCTACCTATAGCGGGGTTGGGGAATGAGCAGTTCTTC

clone_size: NA
d_call: NA
j_call: TRBJ2-7
v_call: TRBV12-3/TRBV12-4
cdr3_aa: CASSPFPDRAYEQYF
cdr3_nt: TGTGCCAGCAGCCCCTTTCCCGACAGAGCCTACGAGCAGTACTTC

clone_size: NA
d_call: NA
j_call: TRBJ1-2
v_call: TRBV10-3
cdr3_aa: CAISESDSTYYGDTF
cdr3_nt: TGTGCCATCAGTGAGTCGGACAGTACATACTATGGCGACACCTTC

clone_size: many
d_call: NA
j_call: TRBJ2-2
v_call: TRBV5-1
cdr3_aa: CASSLAGGGELFF
cdr3_nt: TGCGCCAGCAGCTTGGCCGGCGGCGGGGAGCTGTTTTTT

clone_size: few
d_call: NA
j_call: TRBJ2-7
v_call: TRBV12-3/TRBV12-4
cdr3_aa: CASSFHSRELSYEQYF
cdr3_nt: TGTGCCAGCAGTTTCCACTCTAGGGAACTCTCCTACGAGCAGTACTTC

clone_size: NA
d_call: NA
j_call: TRBJ2-1
v_call: TRBV28
cdr3_aa: CASSPSERPRANEQFF
cdr3_nt: TGTGCCAGCAGTCCATCTGAAAGGCCCCGGGCCAATGAGCAGTTCTTC

clone_size: few
d_call: TRBD2
j_call: TRBJ2-5
v_call: TRBV13
cdr3_aa: CASSLAGLAGVMETQYF
cdr3_nt: TGTGCCAGCAGCTTAGCCGGACTAGCGGGAGTAATGGAGACCCAGTACTTC

clone_size: NA
d_call: TRBD2
j_call: TRBJ2-7
v_call: TRBV10-2
cdr3_aa: CASSAYGGGLEQYF
cdr3_nt: TGCGCCAGCAGTGCCTACGGGGGGGGTCTCGAGCAGTACTTC

clone_size: NA
d_call: TRBD2
j_call: TRBJ2-1
v_call: TRBV6-2/TRBV6-3
cdr3_aa: CASSLSLSLAGVNEQFF
cdr3_nt: TGTGCCAGCAGTTTATCCCTCTCCCTAGCGGGAGTTAATGAGCAGTTCTTC

clone_size: NA
d_call: NA
j_call: TRBJ1-4
v_call: TRBV7-9
cdr3_aa: CASSLSLTGLREKLFF
cdr3_nt: TGTGCCAGCAGCTTAAGCCTGACAGGCCTAAGGGAAAAACTGTTTTTT

clone_size: few
d_call: TRBD1
j_call: TRBJ2-7
v_call: TRBV5-1
cdr3_aa: CASSSTRDRVSYEQYF
cdr3_nt: TGCGCCAGCAGCTCGACCCGGGACAGGGTATCCTACGAGCAGTACTTC

clone_size: NA
d_call: TRBD2
j_call: TRBJ2-7
v_call: TRBV10-3
cdr3_aa: CAISVTASGSSYEQYF
cdr3_nt: TGTGCCATCAGTGTTACGGCTAGCGGGAGCTCCTACGAGCAGTACTTC

clone_size: NA
d_call: NA
j_call: TRBJ2-7
v_call: TRBV3-1
cdr3_aa: CASSQRDGLSEEQYF
cdr3_nt: TGTGCCAGCAGCCAAAGGGACGGTCTAAGTGAAGAGCAGTACTTC

clone_size: few
d_call: NA
j_call: TRBJ2-2
v_call: TRBV6-2/TRBV6-3
cdr3_aa: CASSHLVGFTGELFF
cdr3_nt: TGTGCCAGCAGCCATCTGGTTGGCTTCACCGGGGAGCTGTTTTTT

clone_size: once
d_call: TRBD2
j_call: TRBJ2-7
v_call: TRBV20-1
cdr3_aa: CSASRTGTTSYEQYF
cdr3_nt: TGCAGTGCTAGCCGAACCGGGACTACCTCCTACGAGCAGTACTTC

clone_size: NA
d_call: NA
j_call: TRBJ1-2
v_call: TRBV24-1
cdr3_aa: CATSRDRMGGYTF
cdr3_nt: TGTGCCACCAGCAGAGACAGGATGGGGGGCTACACCTTC

clone_size: few
d_call: TRBD2
j_call: TRBJ2-7
v_call: TRBV20-1
cdr3_aa: CSARGDYSYEQYF
cdr3_nt: TGCAGTGCTAGAGGGGACTACTCCTACGAGCAGTACTTC

clone_size: NA
d_call: NA
j_call: TRBJ2-3
v_call: TRBV9
cdr3_aa: CASSVELRDDTQYF
cdr3_nt: TGTGCCAGCAGCGTAGAATTGCGCGACGATACGCAGTATTTT

clone_size: NA
d_call: TRBD2
j_call: TRBJ2-3
v_call: TRBV29-1
cdr3_aa: CSVVYGTSATDTQYF
cdr3_nt: TGCAGCGTAGTATACGGGACTAGCGCCACAGATACGCAGTATTTT

clone_size: few
d_call: NA
j_call: TRBJ2-1
v_call: TRBV7-9
cdr3_aa: CASSPQGISYNEQFF
cdr3_nt: TGTGCCAGCAGCCCTCAGGGGATATCCTACAATGAGCAGTTCTTC

clone_size: NA
d_call: NA
j_call: TRBJ1-5
v_call: TRBV19
cdr3_aa: CASSPWVSNQPQHF
cdr3_nt: TGTGCCAGTAGTCCCTGGGTGAGCAATCAGCCCCAGCATTTT

clone_size: NA
d_call: NA
j_call: TRBJ1-2
v_call: TRBV20-1
cdr3_aa: CSARDIQGLRDYGYTF
cdr3_nt: TGCAGTGCTAGAGATATCCAGGGCCTACGAGACTATGGCTACACCTTC

clone_size: NA
d_call: NA
j_call: TRBJ2-7
v_call: TRBV4-1
cdr3_aa: CASSQDPISYEQYF
cdr3_nt: TGCGCCAGCAGCCAAGATCCTATCTCCTACGAGCAGTACTTC

clone_size: few
d_call: TRBD2
j_call: TRBJ2-7
v_call: TRBV18
cdr3_aa: CASSLLAGGRGSYEQYF
cdr3_nt: TGTGCCAGCTCACTCCTAGCGGGAGGGAGGGGTTCCTACGAGCAGTACTTC

clone_size: few
d_call: NA
j_call: TRBJ1-3
v_call: TRBV9
cdr3_aa: CASSVGSPVGNTIYF
cdr3_nt: TGTGCCAGCAGCGTAGGATCCCCAGTTGGAAACACCATATATTTT

clone_size: few
d_call: NA
j_call: TRBJ2-7
v_call: TRBV19
cdr3_aa: CASSIDAGSSYEQYF
cdr3_nt: TGTGCCAGTAGTATAGATGCGGGGAGCTCCTACGAGCAGTACTTC